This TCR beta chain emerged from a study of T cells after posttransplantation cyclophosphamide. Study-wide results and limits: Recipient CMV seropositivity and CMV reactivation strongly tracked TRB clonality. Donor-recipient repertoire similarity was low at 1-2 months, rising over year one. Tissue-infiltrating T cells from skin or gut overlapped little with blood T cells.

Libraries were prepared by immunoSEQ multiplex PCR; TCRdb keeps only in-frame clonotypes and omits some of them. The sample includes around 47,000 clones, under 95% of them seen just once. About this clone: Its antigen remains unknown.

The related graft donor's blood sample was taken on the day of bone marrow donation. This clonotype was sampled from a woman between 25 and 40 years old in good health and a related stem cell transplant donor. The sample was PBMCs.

The CDR3 region has the DNA TGTGCCAGCAGCAAAGCTATGACGGACACTAATCAGCCCCAGCATTTT. Translating it yields CASSKAMTDTNQPQHF. The rearrangement links TRBV21-1 to TRBJ1-5; TRBD1 was called by the table and not checked on the DNA. TRBV21-1 constitutes a pseudogene. This CDR3 has 16 residues.